Listed below are T cell receptor beta chains from one sample, sequenced in a study of blood T cell repertoires in COVID-19. TCRdb's copy holds only in-frame clones and misses some; the assay was immunoSEQ multiplex PCR. There are about 130,000 clones in the sample; around 88% occur only once, and around 3.2% lies in the top ten. The specimen was peripheral blood. These receptors all stem from a man in his sixties with active or convalescent COVID-19. Both conserved end residues are part of each CDR3. A D gene is named only where the DNA matches it firmly. For some rows the clone size is stated as once, few or many, or as a class when expanded; others skip it.

size: NA
V: TRBV28
J: TRBJ1-5
D: NA
DNA: TGTGCCAGCAGCCCTTTCATTAAGCCCAGCAATCAGCCCCAGCATTTT
CDR3: CASSPFIKPSNQPQHF

size: NA
V: TRBV5-1
J: TRBJ1-1
D: TRBD1
DNA: TGCGCCAGCCGGACAGGGGGCGGGAACACTGAAGCTTTCTTT
CDR3: CASRTGGGNTEAFF

size: few
V: TRBV6-5
J: TRBJ2-7
D: TRBD1
DNA: TGTGCCAGCGAACCGGGACAGGGAGGCGAGCAGTACTTC
CDR3: CASEPGQGGEQYF

size: NA
V: TRBV3-1/TRBV3-2
J: TRBJ2-4
D: TRBD1
DNA: TGTGCCAGCAGCCAAAGATCCAGCTACAGGGGGGACATTCAGTACTTC
CDR3: CASSQRSSYRGDIQYF

size: NA
V: TRBV6-5
J: TRBJ1-5
D: NA
DNA: TGTGCCAGCACCCCAGGAGGGGGCAATCAGCCCCAGCATTTT
CDR3: CASTPGGGNQPQHF

size: NA
V: TRBV7-3
J: TRBJ1-1
D: TRBD1
DNA: TGTGCCAGCAGCTTGACAGGGGGCACTGAAGCTTTCTTT
CDR3: CASSLTGGTEAFF

size: NA
V: TRBV4-2
J: TRBJ2-5
D: TRBD2
DNA: TGTGCCAGCAGCCTCTCGGCGGGGGGGGAGGAGACCCAGTACTTC
CDR3: CASSLSAGGEETQYF

size: NA
V: TRBV28
J: TRBJ1-4
D: NA
DNA: TGTGCCAGCAGCTGGGGATCCAGGGGTGAACTTAATGAAAAACTGTTTTTT
CDR3: CASSWGSRGELNEKLFF

size: NA
V: TRBV7-9
J: TRBJ2-1
D: NA
DNA: TGTGCCAGCAGCTTAGCCCCAGGGTATGAGCAGTTCTTC
CDR3: CASSLAPGYEQFF

size: NA
V: TRBV7-2
J: TRBJ2-7
D: TRBD2
DNA: TGTGCCAGCAGCCTACAATCCGGGGGGGGGCCCTACGAGCAGTACTTC
CDR3: CASSLQSGGGPYEQYF

size: NA
V: TRBV2
J: TRBJ1-3
D: NA
DNA: TGTGCCAGCAGAGCCCAGGGGAACACCATATATTTT
CDR3: CASRAQGNTIYF

size: NA
V: TRBV2
J: TRBJ1-1
D: TRBD1
DNA: TGTGCCAGCAGTGGCCCATACAGGGGGACAGCTTTCTTT
CDR3: CASSGPYRGTAFF

size: NA
V: TRBV6-4
J: TRBJ1-6
D: NA
DNA: TGTGCCAGCAGTGAGCAGGGAGGGAATTCACCCCTCCACTTT
CDR3: CASSEQGGNSPLHF

size: NA
V: TRBV27
J: TRBJ1-6
D: NA
DNA: TGTGCCAGCAGTTTAGCGATCTCTTTTAATTCACCCCTCCACTTT
CDR3: CASSLAISFNSPLHF

size: NA
V: TRBV9
J: TRBJ1-4
D: NA
DNA: TGTGCCAGCAGCGTAGGCGGGGGGACTAATGAAAAACTGTTTTTT
CDR3: CASSVGGGTNEKLFF

size: NA
V: TRBV11-2
J: TRBJ2-1
D: TRBD2
DNA: TGTGCCAGCAGCTGGCGGCGGGGGGGTTCCTACAATGAGCAGTTCTTC
CDR3: CASSWRRGGSYNEQFF

size: NA
V: TRBV18
J: TRBJ1-1
D: TRBD1
DNA: TGTGCCAGCTCACCAAGTATTCTGAGACAGGGGACTGAAGCTTTCTTT
CDR3: CASSPSILRQGTEAFF

size: NA
V: TRBV29-1
J: TRBJ1-2
D: NA
DNA: TGCAGCGTTGAAGATCAGGCGGGGTATGGCTACACCTTC
CDR3: CSVEDQAGYGYTF

size: NA
V: TRBV6-5
J: TRBJ1-2
D: TRBD1
DNA: TGTGCCAGCAGGGACAGGGGCGACAGCTATGGCTACACCTTC
CDR3: CASRDRGDSYGYTF

size: NA
V: TRBV28
J: TRBJ1-1
D: TRBD1
DNA: TGTGCCAGCAGTTCTCTCCCCTCTAATCGACAGGGCGGGAACACTGAAGCTTTCTTT
CDR3: CASSSLPSNRQGGNTEAFF

size: NA
V: TRBV4-1
J: TRBJ1-4
D: NA
DNA: TGCGCCAGCAGCCAAGACGGCAGGGAGGATGAAAAACTGTTTTTT
CDR3: CASSQDGREDEKLFF

size: few
V: TRBV18
J: TRBJ2-7
D: NA
DNA: TGTGCCAGCTCACCTCCTCCCCGGCAGGGCTACTTCTACGAGCAGTACTTC
CDR3: CASSPPPRQGYFYEQYF

size: NA
V: TRBV7-9
J: TRBJ2-1
D: TRBD1
DNA: TGTGCCAGCAGCTTAGGAAGCTGGACAGGGAGGATAGTCAATGAGCAGTTCTTC
CDR3: CASSLGSWTGRIVNEQFF

size: NA
V: TRBV28
J: TRBJ1-2
D: NA
DNA: TGTGCCAGCAGTTGGTGGGATTCAGGGGAGGGTGGCTACACCTTC
CDR3: CASSWWDSGEGGYTF

size: NA
V: TRBV3-1/TRBV3-2
J: TRBJ2-1
D: TRBD2
DNA: TGTGCCAGCAGCTCTCCGGGACTAGCCTACGATAACTACAATGAGCAGTTCTTC
CDR3: CASSSPGLAYDNYNEQFF

size: NA
V: TRBV18
J: TRBJ2-7
D: TRBD2
DNA: TGTGCCAGCTCACCCCCCACTAGCGGGAACGAGCAGTACTTC
CDR3: CASSPPTSGNEQYF

size: NA
V: TRBV5-1
J: TRBJ2-1
D: TRBD2
DNA: TGCGCCAGCAGCTTGCCACTAGCGGTGAATGAGCAGTTCTTC
CDR3: CASSLPLAVNEQFF

size: NA
V: TRBV7-2
J: TRBJ1-5
D: NA
DNA: TGTGCCAGCAGCTCCTTTAATCAGCCCCAGCATTTT
CDR3: CASSSFNQPQHF

size: NA
V: TRBV18
J: TRBJ1-6
D: TRBD1
DNA: TGTGCCAGCTCACCGGACAGGTATTCACCCCTCCACTTT
CDR3: CASSPDRYSPLHF

size: NA
V: TRBV6-2/TRBV6-3
J: TRBJ2-1
D: NA
DNA: TGTGCCAGCAGTTTAGGAGGACTCCATTACAATGAGCAGTTCTTC
CDR3: CASSLGGLHYNEQFF

size: NA
V: TRBV7-9
J: TRBJ1-2
D: TRBD1
DNA: TGTGCCAGCACCAAAGCGTGGGGACAGGGGGATAATGGCTACACCTTC
CDR3: CASTKAWGQGDNGYTF